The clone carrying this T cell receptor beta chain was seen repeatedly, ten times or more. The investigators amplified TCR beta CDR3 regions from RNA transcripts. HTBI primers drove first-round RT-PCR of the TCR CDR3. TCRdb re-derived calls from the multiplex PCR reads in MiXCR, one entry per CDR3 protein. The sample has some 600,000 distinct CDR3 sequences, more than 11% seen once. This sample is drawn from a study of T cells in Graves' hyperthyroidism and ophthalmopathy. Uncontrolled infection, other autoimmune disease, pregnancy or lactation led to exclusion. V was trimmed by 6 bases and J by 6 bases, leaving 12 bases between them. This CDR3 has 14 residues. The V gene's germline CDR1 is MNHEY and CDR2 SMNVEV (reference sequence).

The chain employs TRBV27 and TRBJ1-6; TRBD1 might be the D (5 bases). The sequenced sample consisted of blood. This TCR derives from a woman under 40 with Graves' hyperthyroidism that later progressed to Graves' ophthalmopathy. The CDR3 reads CASSAGTPNSPLHF. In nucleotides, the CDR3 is TGTGCCAGCAGCGCCGGGACGCCTAATTCACCCCTCCACTTT.